Listed below are T cell receptor beta chains from one sample, sequenced in a study of blood T cell repertoires in COVID-19. Some clones are missing from TCRdb's copy, which holds only in-frame ones; the method was immunoSEQ multiplex PCR. The sample lists about 49,000 clones, about 76% occurring once. Material: peripheral blood. The source is a woman of 80 years or more with COVID-19, enrolled during active disease. Each CDR3 is given with its conserved first and last residue. A D gene is named only where the DNA matches it firmly. The size of a clone is reported for some rows only, either as once, few or many, or as a class for expanded clones.

TRBV7-9	-	TRBJ1-5	-	CATGGVDQPQHF	TGTGCCACCGGGGGGGTCGATCAGCCCCAGCATTTT
TRBV5-1	-	TRBJ1-2	TRBD1	CASRLGGQLLGYGYTF	TGCGCCAGCAGGCTTGGGGGACAGCTCCTGGGCTATGGCTACACCTTC
TRBV19	-	TRBJ1-4	TRBD1	CASSPTGWLDEKLFF	TGTGCCAGTAGTCCGACAGGGTGGTTGGATGAAAAACTGTTTTTT
TRBV19	few	TRBJ2-3	-	CASRSAYGSRGPDTQYF	TGTGCCAGTAGAAGTGCGTACGGGAGCCGAGGGCCAGATACGCAGTATTTT
TRBV19	-	TRBJ1-2	-	CASTWGGLSSDGYTF	TGTGCCAGTACGTGGGGGGGATTAAGCTCTGATGGCTACACCTTC
TRBV24-1	-	TRBJ2-3	-	CATSETGQPTDTQYF	TGTGCCACCAGTGAAACGGGACAACCCACAGATACGCAGTATTTT
TRBV4-1	-	TRBJ2-3	-	CASSQAVVSDTQYF	TGCGCCAGCAGCCAAGCGGTAGTGTCAGATACGCAGTATTTT
TRBV9	-	TRBJ2-3	TRBD2	CASSDGTSVRSSTDTQYF	TGTGCCAGCAGCGACGGGACTAGCGTGAGATCTAGCACAGATACGCAGTATTTT
TRBV9	-	TRBJ1-1	-	CASSVGGDTEAFF	TGTGCCAGCAGCGTAGGGGGAGACACTGAAGCTTTCTTT
TRBV5-1	-	TRBJ1-6	-	CASSLVAGDNSPLHF	TGCGCCAGCAGCTTGGTCGCTGGAGATAATTCACCCCTCCACTTT
TRBV23-1	-	TRBJ1-2	-	CASSHPGGTPYGYTF	TGCGCCAGCAGTCATCCCGGGGGGACACCGTATGGCTACACCTTC
TRBV20-1	-	TRBJ2-1	-	CSAKGGEQFF	TGCAGTGCAAAAGGGGGTGAGCAGTTCTTC
TRBV28	-	TRBJ2-3	TRBD2	CASSLWASGRAYTQYF	TGTGCCAGCAGTTTATGGGCTAGCGGGAGGGCTTATACGCAGTATTTT
TRBV4-1	-	TRBJ2-7	TRBD2	CASSQWAFPGTSFYEQYF	TGCGCCAGCAGCCAATGGGCCTTCCCCGGGACTAGCTTCTACGAGCAGTACTTC
TRBV25-1	-	TRBJ2-7	-	CASSEWRAGSYEQYF	TGTGCCAGCAGTGAATGGAGGGCTGGTTCCTACGAGCAGTACTTC
TRBV29-1	-	TRBJ1-1	-	CSGAKANTEAFF	TGCAGCGGGGCGAAGGCGAACACTGAAGCTTTCTTT
TRBV5-1	-	TRBJ2-1	TRBD2	CASLPGLAVPVDSYNEQFF	TGCGCCAGCCTCCCGGGACTAGCGGTCCCGGTGGATTCGTACAATGAGCAGTTCTTC
TRBV6-5	-	TRBJ2-5	-	CASSRQETQYF	TGTGCCAGCAGTCGCCAAGAGACCCAGTACTTC
TRBV9	-	TRBJ2-2	TRBD2	CASSVGPAGAGELFF	TGTGCCAGCAGCGTGGGCCCAGCGGGAGCCGGGGAGCTGTTTTTT
TRBV9	-	TRBJ2-5	TRBD2	CASSRLAGVETQYF	TGTGCCAGCAGTAGACTAGCGGGAGTCGAGACCCAGTACTTC